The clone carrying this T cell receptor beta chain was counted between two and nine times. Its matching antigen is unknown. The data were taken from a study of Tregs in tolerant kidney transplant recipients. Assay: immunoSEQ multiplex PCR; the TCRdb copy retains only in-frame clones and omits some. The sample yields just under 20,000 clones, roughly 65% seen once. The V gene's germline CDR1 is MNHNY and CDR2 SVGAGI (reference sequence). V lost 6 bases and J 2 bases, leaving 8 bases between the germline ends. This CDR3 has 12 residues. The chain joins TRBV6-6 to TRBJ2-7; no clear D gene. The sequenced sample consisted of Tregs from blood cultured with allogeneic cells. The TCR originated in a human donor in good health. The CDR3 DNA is TGTGCCAGCAGAAACGGGCCCTACGAGCAGTACTTC. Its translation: CASRNGPYEQYF.